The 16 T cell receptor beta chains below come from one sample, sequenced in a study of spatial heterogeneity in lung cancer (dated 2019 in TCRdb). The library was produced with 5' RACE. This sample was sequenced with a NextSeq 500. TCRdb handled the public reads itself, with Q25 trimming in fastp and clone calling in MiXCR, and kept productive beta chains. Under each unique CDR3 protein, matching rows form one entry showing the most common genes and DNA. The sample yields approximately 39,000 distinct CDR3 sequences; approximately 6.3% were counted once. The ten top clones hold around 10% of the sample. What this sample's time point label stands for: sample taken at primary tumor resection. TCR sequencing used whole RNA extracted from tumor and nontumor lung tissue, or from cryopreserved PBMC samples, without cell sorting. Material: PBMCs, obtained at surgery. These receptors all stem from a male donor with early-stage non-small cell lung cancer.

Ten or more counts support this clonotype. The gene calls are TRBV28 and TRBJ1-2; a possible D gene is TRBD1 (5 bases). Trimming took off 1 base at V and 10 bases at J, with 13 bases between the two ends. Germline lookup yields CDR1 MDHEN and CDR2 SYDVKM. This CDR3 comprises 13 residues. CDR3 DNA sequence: TGTGCCAGCAGTTTATTCTCAGGGTTGGACTACACCTTC. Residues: CASSLFSGLDYTF.

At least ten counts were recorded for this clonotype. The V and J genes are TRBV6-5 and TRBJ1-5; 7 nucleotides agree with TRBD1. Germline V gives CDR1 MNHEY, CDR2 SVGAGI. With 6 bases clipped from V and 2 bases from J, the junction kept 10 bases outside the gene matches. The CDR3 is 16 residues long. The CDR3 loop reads CASSQGGRGGNQPQHF. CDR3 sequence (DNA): TGTGCCAGCAGCCAGGGGGGACGGGGTGGCAATCAGCCCCAGCATTTT.

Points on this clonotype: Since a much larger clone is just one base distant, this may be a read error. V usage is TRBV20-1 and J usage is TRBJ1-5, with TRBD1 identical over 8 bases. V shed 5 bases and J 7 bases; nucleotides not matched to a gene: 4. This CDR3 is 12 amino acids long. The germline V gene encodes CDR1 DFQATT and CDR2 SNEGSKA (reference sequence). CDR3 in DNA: TGCAGTGCTCAGACAGGGGACCAGCCCCAGCATTTT. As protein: CSAQTGDQPQHF.

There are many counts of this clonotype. The CDR3 DNA reads TGTGCCAGCAGCCAAGGTCGCACCGGGGAGCTGTTTTTT. This sequence encodes CASSQGRTGELFF. The chain carries TRBV3-1 and TRBJ2-2, with unresolved D. This CDR3 has 13 residues. Germline values: CDR1 LGHDT, CDR2 YNNKEL (reference sequence). The V end lost 1 base, the J end lost 4 bases, and 4 bases lay between the germline ends.

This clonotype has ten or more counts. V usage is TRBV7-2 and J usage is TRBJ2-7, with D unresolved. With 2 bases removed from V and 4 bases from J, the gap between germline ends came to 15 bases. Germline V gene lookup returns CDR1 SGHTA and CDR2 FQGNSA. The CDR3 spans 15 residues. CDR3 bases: TGTGCCAGCAGCTTATACTCCCCCGGTCCATACGAGCAGTACTTC. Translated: CASSLYSPGPYEQYF. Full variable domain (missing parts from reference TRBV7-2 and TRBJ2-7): GAGVSQSPSNKVTEKGKDVELRCDPISGHTALYWYRQSLGQGLEFLIYFQGNSAPDKSGLPSDRFSAERTGGSVSTLTIQRTQQEDSAVYLCASSLYSPGPYEQYFGPGTRLTVT.

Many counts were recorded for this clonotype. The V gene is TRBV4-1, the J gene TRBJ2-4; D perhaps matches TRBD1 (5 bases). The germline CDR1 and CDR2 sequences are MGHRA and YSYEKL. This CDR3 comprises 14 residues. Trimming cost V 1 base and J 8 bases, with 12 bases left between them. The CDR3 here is CASSQVLGEHIQYF. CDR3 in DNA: TGCGCCAGCAGCCAAGTTTTAGGGGAACACATTCAGTACTTC.

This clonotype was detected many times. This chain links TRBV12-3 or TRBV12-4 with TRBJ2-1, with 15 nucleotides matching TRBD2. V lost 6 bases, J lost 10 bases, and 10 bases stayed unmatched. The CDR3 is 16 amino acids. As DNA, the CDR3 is TGTGCCAGCAGCCCGGGGGGACTAGCGGGGGGAGGGGAGCAGTTCTTC. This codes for CASSPGGLAGGGEQFF.

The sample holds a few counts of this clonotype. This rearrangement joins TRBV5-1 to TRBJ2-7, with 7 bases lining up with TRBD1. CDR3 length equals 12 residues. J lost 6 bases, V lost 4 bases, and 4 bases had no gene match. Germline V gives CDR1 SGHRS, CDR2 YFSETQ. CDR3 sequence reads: CASSDTGVEQYF. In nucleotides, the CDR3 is TGCGCCAGCAGCGACACAGGGGTCGAGCAGTACTTC.

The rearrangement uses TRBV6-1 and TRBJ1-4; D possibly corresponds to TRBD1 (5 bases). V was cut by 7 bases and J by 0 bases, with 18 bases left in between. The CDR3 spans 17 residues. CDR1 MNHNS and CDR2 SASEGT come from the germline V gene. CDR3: CASNGQIGSATNEKLFF. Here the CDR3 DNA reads TGTGCCAGCAACGGACAAATAGGGAGTGCAACTAATGAAAAACTGTTTTTT.

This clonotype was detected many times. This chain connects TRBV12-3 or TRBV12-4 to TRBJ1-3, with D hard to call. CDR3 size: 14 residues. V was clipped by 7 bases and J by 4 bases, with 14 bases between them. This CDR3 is CASTLSGPGNTIYF. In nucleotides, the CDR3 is TGTGCCAGCACCTTGAGTGGCCCGGGAAACACCATATATTTT.

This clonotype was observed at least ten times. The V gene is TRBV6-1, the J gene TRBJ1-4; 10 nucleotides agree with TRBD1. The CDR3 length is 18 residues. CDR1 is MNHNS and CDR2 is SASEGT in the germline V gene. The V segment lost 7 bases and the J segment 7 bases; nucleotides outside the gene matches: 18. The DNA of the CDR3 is TGTGCCAGCATTCCTGCCTGGGACAGGGGCATCGGTGGTGAAAAACTGTTTTTT. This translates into CASIPAWDRGIGGEKLFF.

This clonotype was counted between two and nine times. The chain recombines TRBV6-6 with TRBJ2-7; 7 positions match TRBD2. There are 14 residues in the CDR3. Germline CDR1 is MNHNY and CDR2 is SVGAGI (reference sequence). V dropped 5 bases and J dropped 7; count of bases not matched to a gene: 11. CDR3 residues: CASSKEPGGREQYF. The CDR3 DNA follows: TGTGCCAGCAGTAAAGAACCGGGAGGCAGAGAGCAGTACTTC.

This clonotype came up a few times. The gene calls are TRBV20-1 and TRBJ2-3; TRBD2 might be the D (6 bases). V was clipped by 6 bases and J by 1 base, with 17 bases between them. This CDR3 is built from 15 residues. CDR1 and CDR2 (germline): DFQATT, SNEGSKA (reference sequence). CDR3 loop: CSAPRLGGGTDTQYF. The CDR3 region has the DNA TGCAGTGCCCCGAGGTTGGGCGGGGGCACAGATACGCAGTATTTT.

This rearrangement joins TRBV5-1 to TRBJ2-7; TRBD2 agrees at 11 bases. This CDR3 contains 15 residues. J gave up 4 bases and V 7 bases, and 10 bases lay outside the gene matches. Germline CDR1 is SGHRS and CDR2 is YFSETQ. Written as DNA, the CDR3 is TGCGCCAGCGGAACGGGACTAGCGGAAAAATACGAGCAGTACTTC. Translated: CASGTGLAEKYEQYF.

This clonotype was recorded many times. CDR3 coding DNA: TGTGCCAGCAGCCTCTCCAGCTCAGCAACTAATGAAAAACTGTTTTTT. Residues: CASSLSSSATNEKLFF. The chain carries TRBV7-2 and TRBJ1-4; no definite D call. Trimming shortened V by 5 bases and J by 0 bases, and 13 bases separated the two germline ends. The CDR3 runs to 16 residues. Germline CDR1 and CDR2: SGHTA and FQGNSA. Drawing the rest from reference TRBV7-2 and TRBJ1-4, the complete variable domain is GAGVSQSPSNKVTEKGKDVELRCDPISGHTALYWYRQSLGQGLEFLIYFQGNSAPDKSGLPSDRFSAERTGGSVSTLTIQRTQQEDSAVYLCASSLSSSATNEKLFFGSGTQLSVL.

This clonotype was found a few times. The CDR3 coding sequence is TGTGCCAGCAGCTTACGGGTGCTGGAGACCCAGTACTTC. Its protein is CASSLRVLETQYF. The chain carries TRBV7-8 and TRBJ2-5, with D unresolved. The V gene's germline CDR1 is SGHVS and CDR2 FQNEAQ. Between the trimmed V and J ends, which lost 2 bases and 5 bases, there was a span of 9 bases. This CDR3 spans 13 amino acids.